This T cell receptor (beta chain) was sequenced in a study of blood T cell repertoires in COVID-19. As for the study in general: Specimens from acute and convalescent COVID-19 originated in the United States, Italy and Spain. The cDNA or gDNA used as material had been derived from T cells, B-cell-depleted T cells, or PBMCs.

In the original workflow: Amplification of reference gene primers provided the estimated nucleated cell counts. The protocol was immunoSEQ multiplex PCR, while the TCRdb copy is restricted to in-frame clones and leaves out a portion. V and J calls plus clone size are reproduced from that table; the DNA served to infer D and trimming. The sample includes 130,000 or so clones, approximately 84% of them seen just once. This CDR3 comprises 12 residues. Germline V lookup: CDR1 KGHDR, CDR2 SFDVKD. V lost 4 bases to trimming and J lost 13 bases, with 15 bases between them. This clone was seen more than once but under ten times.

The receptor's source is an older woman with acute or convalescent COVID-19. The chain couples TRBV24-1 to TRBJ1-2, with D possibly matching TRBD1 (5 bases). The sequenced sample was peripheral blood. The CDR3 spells CATSDSGAQATF. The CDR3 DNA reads TGTGCCACCAGTGACAGTGGGGCCCAAGCCACCTTC.